The sequence of this T cell receptor beta chain was determined in a study of cytomegalovirus exposure and HLA in healthy donors. Broader study findings: A subsequent analysis found that TCR clusters from the first cohort also tended to co-occur in the approximately 120 validation repertoires, with about 94% of cluster scores above 0. About 180 TCR beta chains were listed as cytomegalovirus-associated. The classifier, whose performance was assessed in both the original and validation cohorts, reportedly diagnosed cytomegalovirus status with high specificity and sensitivity.

Worth noting for this clone: The antigen is undetermined.

CDR3 length: 17 amino acids. Germline V gene lookup returns CDR1 SGHRS and CDR2 YFSETQ. Trimming at V came to 0 bases and at J to 0 bases, leaving 5 bases not matched to a gene. Measured with immunoSEQ multiplex PCR; TCRdb has only the in-frame clones, and not every one. This sample has about 83,000 clones, with 96% found just once. The receptor comes from a woman between 18 and 30 years old in good health and CMV-seronegative. This sequence joins TRBV5-1 and TRBJ2-5, with 10 nucleotides matching TRBD2. Sequencing was done on a sample of PBMCs. This CDR3 reads CASSLGLAGDNQETQYF. The CDR3, as DNA: TGCGCCAGCAGCTTGGGACTAGCGGGTGATAACCAAGAGACCCAGTACTTC.